The next 10 T cell receptor beta chains were all read from a single sample in a study of blood T cell repertoires in COVID-19 (dated by TCRdb to 2020 to 2021). The library came from the immunoSEQ multiplex PCR assay. This immuneACCESS table, as held by TCRdb, lists in-frame sequences with V and J called but not all clones. Of the missing ones, under half trace to an unresolved V gene in checked studies; the others have no known cause. This sample gives under 30,000 clones in total; approximately 94% of them show up just once. The ten most abundant clones make up 3.5% to 5% of the sample. Sequenced material: peripheral blood. The receptors shown here come from a human donor with active COVID-19. The donor label of this sample is uncertain.

The genes are TRBV6-5 and TRBJ2-7; weak D call: TRBD1 (5 bases). The germline V gene encodes CDR1 MNHEY and CDR2 SVGAGI. The V end was cut by 0 bases, the J end by 4 bases, with 13 bases between. This CDR3 region has 15 residues. The CDR3 region is CASSYSYGQGYEQYF. The CDR3 coding sequence is TGTGCCAGCAGTTACTCGTACGGTCAGGGTTACGAGCAGTACTTC.

The rearrangement joins TRBV19 to TRBJ2-6; 7 nucleotides line up with TRBD1. V was pared by 4 bases and J by 0 bases, with 3 bases of the junction left unmatched. The CDR3 has 16 residues. Germline V CDR1 and CDR2: LNHDA, SQIVND (reference sequence). CDR3 coding DNA: TGTGCCAGTAGTAGGACAGGAATCTCTGGGGCCAACGTCCTGACTTTC. It specifies CASSRTGISGANVLTF.

The rearrangement uses TRBV30 and TRBJ1-1, with unresolved D. Trimming removed 3 bases at V and 5 bases at J, with 7 bases between. CDR3 size: 11 residues. The germline V gene has CDR1 GTSNPN and CDR2 SVGIG (reference sequence). The CDR3 coding sequence is TGTGCCTGGAGAGGGAGGACTGAAGCTTTCTTT. It translates to CAWRGRTEAFF. The full variable domain, rest sourced from reference TRBV30 and TRBJ1-1, is SQTIHQWPATLVQPVGSPLSLECTVEGTSNPNLYWYRQAAGRGLQLLFYSVGIGQISSEVPQNLSASRPQDRQFILSSKKLLLSDSGFYLCAWRGRTEAFFGQGTRLTVV.

This chain joins TRBV5-1 and TRBJ1-4, with D perhaps matching TRBD1 (6 bases). Trimming stripped 3 bases from V and 5 bases from J, with 8 bases between. CDR3 length equals 13 residues. CDR1 and CDR2 from the germline V gene are SGHRS and YFSETQ. The CDR3 here is CASSYGQNEKLFF. The CDR3 region has the DNA TGCGCCAGCAGCTACGGACAGAATGAAAAACTGTTTTTT.

For the CDR3, the DNA is TGTGCCAGCAGCGTACGGCTAGCGGGAGTCCTTGAGCAGTTCTTC. This translates into CASSVRLAGVLEQFF. V gene TRBV9 combines with J gene TRBJ2-1; 10 bases line up with TRBD2. J gave up 9 bases and V 1 base, and 7 bases lay outside the gene matches. The CDR3 spans 15 residues. Looked up from germline, CDR1 is SGDLS and CDR2 is YYNGEE.

V gene TRBV28 combines with J gene TRBJ2-1, with 10 bases matching TRBD1. With V trimmed by 4 bases and J by 0 bases, 6 bases remained unmatched. CDR3 length equals 17 residues. CDR1 and CDR2 (germline): MDHEN, SYDVKM. As DNA, the CDR3 is TGTGCCAGCAGTTCGTCCGGACAGGGGGACTCCTACAATGAGCAGTTCTTC. Residues: CASSSSGQGDSYNEQFF.

The genes are TRBV5-5 and TRBJ2-2, with D possibly matching TRBD1 (6 bases). Germline V gene sequence: CDR1 SGHKS, CDR2 YYEKEE (reference sequence). Deletions cut 3 bases from V and 7 bases from J, with 10 bases between. The CDR3 contains 13 residues. CDR3 amino acids: CASSSRTVGELFF. The CDR3 nucleotides are TGTGCCAGCAGCTCCAGGACAGTCGGGGAGCTGTTTTTT.

The V call is TRBV7-2, the J call TRBJ2-5; 7 bases match TRBD1. V trimming: 5 bases; J trimming: 5 bases; junction bases outside the gene matches: 5. This CDR3 contains 13 residues. The germline gives CDR1 SGHTA, CDR2 FQGNSA. The CDR3 bases are TGTGCCAGCAGCCCAGACAGGGTGGAGACCCAGTACTTC. Amino acids: CASSPDRVETQYF. Variable domain in full (rest from reference TRBV7-2 and TRBJ2-5): GAGVSQSPSNKVTEKGKDVELRCDPISGHTALYWYRQSLGQGLEFLIYFQGNSAPDKSGLPSDRFSAERTGGSVSTLTIQRTQQEDSAVYLCASSPDRVETQYFGPGTRLLVL.

This clone was observed a single time. This sequence joins TRBV6-5 and TRBJ2-5; 9 bases line up with TRBD2. CDR3 length: 13 residues. Germline V gene lookup returns CDR1 MNHEY and CDR2 SVGAGI. V gave up 6 bases and J gave up 5 bases; unmatched junction bases: 4. DNA of the CDR3: TGTGCCAGCAGGGCGACTAGCGGCGAGACCCAGTACTTC. It specifies CASRATSGETQYF.

The chain is built from TRBV6-1 and TRBJ2-3, with 10 bases fitting TRBD1. V gave up 0 bases and J gave up 4 bases; unmatched junction bases: 13. This CDR3 contains 19 residues. Looked up from germline, CDR1 is MNHNS and CDR2 is SASEGT. The CDR3 coding sequence is TGTGCCAGCAGTGAAGCCATTAGGGGTAGAGGGACAGGGGCAGATACGCAGTATTTT. Its protein product is CASSEAIRGRGTGADTQYF.